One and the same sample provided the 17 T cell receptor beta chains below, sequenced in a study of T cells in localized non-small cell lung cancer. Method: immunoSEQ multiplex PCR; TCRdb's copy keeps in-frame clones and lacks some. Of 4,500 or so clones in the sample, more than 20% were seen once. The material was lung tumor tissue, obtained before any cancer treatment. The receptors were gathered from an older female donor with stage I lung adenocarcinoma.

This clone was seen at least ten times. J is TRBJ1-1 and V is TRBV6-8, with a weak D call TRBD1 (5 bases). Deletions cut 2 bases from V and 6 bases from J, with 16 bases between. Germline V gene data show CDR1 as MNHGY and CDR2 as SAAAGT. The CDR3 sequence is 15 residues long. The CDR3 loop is CASSYVTQGLSEAFF. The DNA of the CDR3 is TGTGCCAGCAGTTACGTTACTCAGGGTCTATCTGAAGCTTTCTTT.

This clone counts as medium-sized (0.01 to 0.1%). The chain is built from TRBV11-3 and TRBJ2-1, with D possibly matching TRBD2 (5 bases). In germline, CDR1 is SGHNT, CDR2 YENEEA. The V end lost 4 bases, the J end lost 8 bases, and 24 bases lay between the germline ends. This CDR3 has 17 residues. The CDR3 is CASSYSLPWRGWDEQFF. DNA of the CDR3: TGTGCCAGCAGCTACTCCCTCCCATGGCGCGGGTGGGATGAGCAGTTCTTC.

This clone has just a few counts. This CDR3 is CASRTSGTGNTIYF. The CDR3 DNA sequence: TGTGCCAGCAGAACCTCAGGAACTGGAAACACCATATATTTT. The chain is built from TRBV9 and TRBJ1-3; unclear D gene. Germline values: CDR1 SGDLS, CDR2 YYNGEE. The CDR3 length is 14 residues. V lost 5 bases, J lost 2 bases, and 11 bases lay in between.

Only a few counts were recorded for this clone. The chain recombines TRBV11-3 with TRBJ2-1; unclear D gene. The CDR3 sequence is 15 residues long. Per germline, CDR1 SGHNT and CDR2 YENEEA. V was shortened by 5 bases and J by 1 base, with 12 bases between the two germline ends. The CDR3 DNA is TGTGCCAGCAGCCAAGTAGGCAGTTCCTACAATGAGCAGTTCTTC. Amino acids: CASSQVGSSYNEQFF.

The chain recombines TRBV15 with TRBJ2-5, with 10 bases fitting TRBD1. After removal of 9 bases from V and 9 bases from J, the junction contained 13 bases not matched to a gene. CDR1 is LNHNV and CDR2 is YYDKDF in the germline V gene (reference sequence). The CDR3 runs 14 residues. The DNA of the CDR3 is TGTGCCACACGGGACAGGGGAAATATCGTGTCCCAGTACTTC. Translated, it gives CATRDRGNIVSQYF.

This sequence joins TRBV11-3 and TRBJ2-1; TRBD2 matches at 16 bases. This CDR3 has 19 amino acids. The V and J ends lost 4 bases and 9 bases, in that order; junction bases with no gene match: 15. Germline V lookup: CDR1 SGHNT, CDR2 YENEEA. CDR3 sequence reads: CASSSPGTSGRALFPEQFF. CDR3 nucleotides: TGTGCCAGCAGCTCGCCCGGGACTAGCGGGAGGGCCTTATTCCCTGAGCAGTTCTTC.

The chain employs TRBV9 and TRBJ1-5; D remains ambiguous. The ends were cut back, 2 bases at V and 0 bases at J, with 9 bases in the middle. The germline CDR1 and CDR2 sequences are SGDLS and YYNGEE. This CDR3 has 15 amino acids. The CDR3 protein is CASSVSDGSNQPQHF. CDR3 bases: TGTGCCAGCAGCGTTAGTGATGGTAGCAATCAGCCCCAGCATTTT.

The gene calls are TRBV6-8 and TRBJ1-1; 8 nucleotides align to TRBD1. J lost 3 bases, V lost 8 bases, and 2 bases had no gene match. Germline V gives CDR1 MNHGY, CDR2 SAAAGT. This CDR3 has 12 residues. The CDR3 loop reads CASPTGDTEAFF. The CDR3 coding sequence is TGTGCCAGCCCGACAGGGGACACTGAAGCTTTCTTT.

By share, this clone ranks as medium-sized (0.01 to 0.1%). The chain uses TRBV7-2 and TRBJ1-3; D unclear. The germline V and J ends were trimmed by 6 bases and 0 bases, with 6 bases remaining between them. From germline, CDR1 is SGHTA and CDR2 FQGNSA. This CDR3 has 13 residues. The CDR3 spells CASRESSGNTIYF. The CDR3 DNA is TGTGCCAGCAGAGAGAGCTCTGGAAACACCATATATTTT.

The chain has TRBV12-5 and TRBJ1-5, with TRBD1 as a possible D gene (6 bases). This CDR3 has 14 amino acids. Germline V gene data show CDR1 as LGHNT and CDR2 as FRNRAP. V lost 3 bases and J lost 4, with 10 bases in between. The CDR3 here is CASGLGQPNQPQHF. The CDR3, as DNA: TGTGCTAGTGGTTTAGGACAGCCTAATCAGCCCCAGCATTTT.

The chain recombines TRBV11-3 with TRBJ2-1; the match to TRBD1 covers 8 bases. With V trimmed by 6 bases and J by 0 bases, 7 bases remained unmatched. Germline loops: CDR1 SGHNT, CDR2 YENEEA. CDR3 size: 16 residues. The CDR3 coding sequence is TGTGCCAGCAGACCCGACAGGGGTGGCTCCTACAATGAGCAGTTCTTC. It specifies CASRPDRGGSYNEQFF.

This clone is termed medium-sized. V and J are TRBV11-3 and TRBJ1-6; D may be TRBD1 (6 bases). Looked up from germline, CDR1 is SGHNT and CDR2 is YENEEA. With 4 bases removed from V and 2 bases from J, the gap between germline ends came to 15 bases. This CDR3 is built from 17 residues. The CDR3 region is CASSWIRQAAYNSPLHF. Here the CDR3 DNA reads TGTGCCAGCAGCTGGATCCGACAGGCGGCCTATAATTCACCCCTCCACTTT.

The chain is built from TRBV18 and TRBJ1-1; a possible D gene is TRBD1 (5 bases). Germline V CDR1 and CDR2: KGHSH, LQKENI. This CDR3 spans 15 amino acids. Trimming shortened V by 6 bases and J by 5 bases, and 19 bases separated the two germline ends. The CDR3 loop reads CASSNLKRGFTEAFF. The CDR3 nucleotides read TGTGCCAGCTCGAACTTAAAACGGGGGTTTACTGAAGCTTTCTTT.

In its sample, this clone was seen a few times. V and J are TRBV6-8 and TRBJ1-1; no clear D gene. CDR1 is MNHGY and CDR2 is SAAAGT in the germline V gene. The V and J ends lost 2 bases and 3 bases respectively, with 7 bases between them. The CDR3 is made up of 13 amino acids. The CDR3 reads CASSYQVDTEAFF. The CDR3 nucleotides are TGTGCCAGCAGTTACCAGGTAGACACTGAAGCTTTCTTT.

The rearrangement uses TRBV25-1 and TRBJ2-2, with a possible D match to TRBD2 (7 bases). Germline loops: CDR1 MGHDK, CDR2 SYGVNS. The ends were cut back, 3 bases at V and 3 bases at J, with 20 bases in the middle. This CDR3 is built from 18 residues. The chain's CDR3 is CASSDLEGGTLYTGELFF. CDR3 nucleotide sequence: TGTGCCAGCAGTGACCTGGAGGGGGGGACACTCTACACCGGGGAGCTGTTTTTT.

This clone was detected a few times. CDR3 DNA: TGCAGCGTTGAATACAGGAAAATGATGAACACTGAAGCTTTCTTT. It specifies CSVEYRKMMNTEAFF. This chain uses TRBV29-1 with TRBJ1-1; D might be TRBD1 (5 bases). V lost 2 bases and J 0 bases, leaving 13 bases between the germline ends. From germline, CDR1 is SQVTM and CDR2 ANQGSEA. The CDR3 extends over 15 amino acids.

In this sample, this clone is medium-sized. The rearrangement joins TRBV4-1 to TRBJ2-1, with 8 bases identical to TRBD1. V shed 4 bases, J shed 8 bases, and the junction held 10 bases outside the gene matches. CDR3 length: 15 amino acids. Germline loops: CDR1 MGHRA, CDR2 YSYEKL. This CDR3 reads CASSPGTGEGYEQFF. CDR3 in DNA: TGCGCCAGCAGCCCGGGGACAGGTGAGGGGTATGAGCAGTTCTTC.